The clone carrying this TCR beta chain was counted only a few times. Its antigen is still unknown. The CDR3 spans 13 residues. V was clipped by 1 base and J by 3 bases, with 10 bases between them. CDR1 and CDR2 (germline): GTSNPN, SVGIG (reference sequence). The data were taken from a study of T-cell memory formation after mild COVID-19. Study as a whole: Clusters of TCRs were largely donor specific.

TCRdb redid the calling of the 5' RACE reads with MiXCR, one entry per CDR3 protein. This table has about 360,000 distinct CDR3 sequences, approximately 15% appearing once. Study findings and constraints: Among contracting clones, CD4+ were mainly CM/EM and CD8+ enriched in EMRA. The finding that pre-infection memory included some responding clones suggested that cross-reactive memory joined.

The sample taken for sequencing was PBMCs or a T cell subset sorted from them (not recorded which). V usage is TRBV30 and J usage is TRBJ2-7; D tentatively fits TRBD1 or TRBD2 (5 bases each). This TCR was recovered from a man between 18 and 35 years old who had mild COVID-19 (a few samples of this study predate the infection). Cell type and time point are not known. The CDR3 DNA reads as TGTGCCTGGAGTGGAGAGGGGCACTACGAGCAGTACTTC. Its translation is CAWSGEGHYEQYF.